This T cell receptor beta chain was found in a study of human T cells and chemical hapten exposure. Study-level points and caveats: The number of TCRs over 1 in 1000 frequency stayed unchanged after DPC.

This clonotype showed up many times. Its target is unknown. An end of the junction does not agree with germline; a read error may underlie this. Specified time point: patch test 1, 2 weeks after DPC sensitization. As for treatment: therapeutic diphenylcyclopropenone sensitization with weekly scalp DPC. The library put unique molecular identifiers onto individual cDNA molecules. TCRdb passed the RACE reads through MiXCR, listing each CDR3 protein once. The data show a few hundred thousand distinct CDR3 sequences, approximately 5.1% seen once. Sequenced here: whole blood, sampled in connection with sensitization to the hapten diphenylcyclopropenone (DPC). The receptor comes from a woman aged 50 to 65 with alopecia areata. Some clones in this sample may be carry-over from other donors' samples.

The CDR3 region has the DNA TGCGCCAGCAGCTACCGGACAGATACGCAGTATTTT. Protein: CASSYRTDTQYF. The chain uses TRBV6-2 or TRBV6-3 and TRBJ2-3, with D hard to call. Per germline, CDR1 MNHEY and CDR2 SVGEGT. The CDR3 is 12 amino acids.